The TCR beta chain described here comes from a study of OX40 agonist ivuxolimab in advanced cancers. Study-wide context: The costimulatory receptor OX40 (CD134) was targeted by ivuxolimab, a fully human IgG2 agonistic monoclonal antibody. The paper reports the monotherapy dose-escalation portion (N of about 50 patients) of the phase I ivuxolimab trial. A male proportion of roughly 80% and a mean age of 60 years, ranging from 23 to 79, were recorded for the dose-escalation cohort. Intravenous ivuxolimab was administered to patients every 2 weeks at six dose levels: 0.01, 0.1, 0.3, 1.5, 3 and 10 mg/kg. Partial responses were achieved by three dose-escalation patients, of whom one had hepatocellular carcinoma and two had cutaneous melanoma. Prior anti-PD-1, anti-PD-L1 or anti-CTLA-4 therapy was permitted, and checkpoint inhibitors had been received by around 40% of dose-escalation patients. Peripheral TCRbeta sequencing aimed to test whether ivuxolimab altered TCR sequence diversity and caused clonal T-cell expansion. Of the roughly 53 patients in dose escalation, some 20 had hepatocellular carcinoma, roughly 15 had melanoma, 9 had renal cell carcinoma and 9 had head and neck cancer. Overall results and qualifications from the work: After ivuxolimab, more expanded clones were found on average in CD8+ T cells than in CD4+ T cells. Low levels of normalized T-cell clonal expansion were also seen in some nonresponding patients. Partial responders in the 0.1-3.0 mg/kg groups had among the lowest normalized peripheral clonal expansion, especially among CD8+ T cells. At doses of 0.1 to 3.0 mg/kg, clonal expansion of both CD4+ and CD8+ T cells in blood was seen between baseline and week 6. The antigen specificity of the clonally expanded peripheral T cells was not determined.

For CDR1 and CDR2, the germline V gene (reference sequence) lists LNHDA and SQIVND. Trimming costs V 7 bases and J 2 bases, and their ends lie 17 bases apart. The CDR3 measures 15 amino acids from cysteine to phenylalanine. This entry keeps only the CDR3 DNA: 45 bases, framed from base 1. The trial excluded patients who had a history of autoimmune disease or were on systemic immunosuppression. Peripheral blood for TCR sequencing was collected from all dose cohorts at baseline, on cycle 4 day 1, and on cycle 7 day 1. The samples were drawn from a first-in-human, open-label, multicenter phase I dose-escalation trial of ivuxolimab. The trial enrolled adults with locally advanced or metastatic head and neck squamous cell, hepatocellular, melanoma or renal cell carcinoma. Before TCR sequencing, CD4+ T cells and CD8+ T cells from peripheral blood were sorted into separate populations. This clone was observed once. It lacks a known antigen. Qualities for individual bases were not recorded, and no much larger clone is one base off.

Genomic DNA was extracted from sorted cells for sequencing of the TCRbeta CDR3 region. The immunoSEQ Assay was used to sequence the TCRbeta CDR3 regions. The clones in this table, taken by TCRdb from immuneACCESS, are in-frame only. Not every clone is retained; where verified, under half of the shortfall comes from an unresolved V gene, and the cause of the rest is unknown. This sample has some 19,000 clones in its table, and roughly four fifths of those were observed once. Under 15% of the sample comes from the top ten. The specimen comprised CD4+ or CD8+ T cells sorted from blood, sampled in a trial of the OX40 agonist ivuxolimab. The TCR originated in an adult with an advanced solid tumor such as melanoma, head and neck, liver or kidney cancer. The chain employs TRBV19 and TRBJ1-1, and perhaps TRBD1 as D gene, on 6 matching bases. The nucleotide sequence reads TGTGCCAGTAACCCTCAGGGGATAGAAAACACTGAAGCTTTCTTT. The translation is CASNPQGIENTEAFF.